This T cell receptor beta chain came from a study of immune characterization of retroperitoneal liposarcoma. TCRdb itself ran the PCR reads through MiXCR, one entry per CDR3 protein. This sample yields 2,000 to 3,000 distinct CDR3 sequences, of which more than 35% are seen a single time; approximately 23% belongs to the top ten. The V gene's germline CDR1 is MNHGY and CDR2 SAAAGT. V was shortened by 6 bases and J by 0 bases, with 18 bases between the two germline ends. The CDR3 has 17 amino acids. The rearrangement links TRBV6-8 to TRBJ2-1; tentative D call: TRBD1 (6 bases). The TCR comes from a male donor with retroperitoneal liposarcoma. Sequenced sample: tumor tissue. In DNA, the CDR3 is TGTGCCAGCAGGGGGGACATCGTGTCGAGCTCCTACAATGAGCAGTTCTTC. This codes for CASRGDIVSSSYNEQFF.